The present TCR beta chain was sequenced within a study of CD8 T cells in Susac syndrome. Study at large: Treatment status at blood draw for the Susac syndrome patients was therapy-naive, corticosteroids, or intravenous immunoglobulin alone.

TCR beta sequencing covered blood CD8+ and CD4+ T cells. TEMRA cells were FACS-enriched, unlike CD8+ and CD4+ T cells, which were negatively isolated. Germline V gives CDR1 MGHRA, CDR2 YSYEKL. The ends were cut back, 3 bases at V and 2 bases at J, with 11 bases in the middle. The CDR3 runs to 14 residues. Random hexamers served to reverse transcribe roughly 0.45 to 1 ug RNA. The method of amplification for TCR beta CDR3 was immunoSEQ multiplex PCR, covering 54 Vbeta and 13 Jbeta. A single record per CDR3 protein comes from TCRdb applying MiXCR to the immunoSEQ multiplex PCR reads. In the table there are around 230,000 distinct CDR3 sequences, 90% to 96% of which are singletons.

The chain is built from TRBV4-1 and TRBJ2-7, with unresolved D. The sequencing sample was made of CD4+ T cells from PBMCs. The clonotype comes from a human donor with Susac syndrome. CDR3 region: CASSHLATAYEQYF. In nucleotides, the CDR3 is TGCGCCAGCAGCCATCTGGCCACCGCCTACGAGCAGTACTTC.